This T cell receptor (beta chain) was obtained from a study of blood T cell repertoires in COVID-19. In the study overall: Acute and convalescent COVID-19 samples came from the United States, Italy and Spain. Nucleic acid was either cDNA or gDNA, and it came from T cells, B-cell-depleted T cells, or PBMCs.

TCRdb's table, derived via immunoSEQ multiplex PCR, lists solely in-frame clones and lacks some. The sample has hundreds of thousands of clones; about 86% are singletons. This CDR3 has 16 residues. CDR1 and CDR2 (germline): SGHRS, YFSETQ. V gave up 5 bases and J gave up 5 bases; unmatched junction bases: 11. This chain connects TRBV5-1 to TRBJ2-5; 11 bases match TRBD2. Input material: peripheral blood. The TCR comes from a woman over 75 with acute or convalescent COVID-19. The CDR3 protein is CASSPIAGGRMETQYF. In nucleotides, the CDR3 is TGCGCCAGCAGTCCAATAGCGGGGGGGCGAATGGAGACCCAGTACTTC.